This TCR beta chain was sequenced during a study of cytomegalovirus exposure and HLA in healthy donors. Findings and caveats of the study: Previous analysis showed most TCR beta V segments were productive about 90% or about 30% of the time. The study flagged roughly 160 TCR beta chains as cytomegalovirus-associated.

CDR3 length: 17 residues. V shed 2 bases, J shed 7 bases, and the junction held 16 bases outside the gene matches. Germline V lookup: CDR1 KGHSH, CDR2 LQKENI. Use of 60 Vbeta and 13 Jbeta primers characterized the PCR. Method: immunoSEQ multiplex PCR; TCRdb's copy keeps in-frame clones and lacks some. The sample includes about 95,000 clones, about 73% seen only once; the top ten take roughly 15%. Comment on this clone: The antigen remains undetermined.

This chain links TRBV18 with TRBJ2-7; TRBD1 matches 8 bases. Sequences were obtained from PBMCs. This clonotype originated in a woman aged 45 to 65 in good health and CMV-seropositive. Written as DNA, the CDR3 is TGTGCCAGCTCACCAAAGCAGGTCGGGACAGGCTTTGGAGAGCAGTACTTC. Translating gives CASSPKQVGTGFGEQYF.